The clone carrying this TCR beta chain was counted only a few times. Its antigen is unidentified. Each CDR3 protein gets one entry after TCRdb re-called the reads with MiXCR. The data hold fewer than 1,000,000 distinct CDR3 sequences, with approximately 31% observed a single time. This sample is part of a study of T cell repertoires in cytomegalovirus infection. About the research overall: It can be stated that public TCR beta signatures indicated CMV infection as well as a matching HLA type. Notes on the study in general: CMV carriers having the relevant HLA were flagged by cumulative public TCR beta family frequency.

The receptor's source is a human donor in good health (CMV status not recorded). Some clones in this sample may be carry-over from other donors' samples. Source: cultured CD8+ T cells from PBMCs, taken from culture after CMV antigen stimulation.

The CDR3 DNA follows: TGCAGTGTCCGAAGGGGGGGGCTTAAGCCCTACAATGAGCAGTTCTTC. Its protein product is CSVRRGGLKPYNEQFF. The chain has TRBV20-1 and TRBJ2-1; TRBD2 is a possible D gene (7 bases). V was shortened by 7 bases and J by 2 bases, with 21 bases between the two germline ends. Germline V gene data show CDR1 as DFQATT and CDR2 as SNEGSKA (reference sequence). The CDR3 spans 16 residues.